This T cell receptor (beta chain) was identified during a study of blood T cells in healthy people across ages (dated by TCRdb to 2013 to 2016). With respect to the entire study: In model experiments, roughly one uniquely barcoded TCR beta cDNA molecule per two T cells was captured by template switching. The donors were split into four age groups: young (average about 15 years), middle-aged (roughly 39), aged (62) and long-lived (82). To avoid experimental bias, donors of different ages were randomly spread across the sequencing lanes. For two donors (one aged 18 to 29 and one aged 80 or older), the study analyzed two additional independent replicas of 1 million unique cDNA reads from the same blood draw. To track age-related changes in TCR beta repertoire diversity, the study relied on deep sequencing normalized with unique cDNA molecular identifiers.

The CDR1 and CDR2 encoded by the germline V gene (reference sequence) are LNHNV and YYDKDF. Taken from cysteine to phenylalanine, the CDR3 has 14 residues. Only CDR3 DNA remains: 42 bases, in frame from the first base. V is pared back by 0 bases and J by 3 bases, with 8 bases lying between the germline termini. The donors were 40 or so Caucasian individuals from Russia, aged roughly 6 to 100 years, who were systemically healthy. Each donor gave 8 to 10 milliliters of peripheral blood, drawn into EDTA-treated Vacutainer tubes. Ficoll-Paque density-gradient centrifugation was used to isolate PBMCs, with at least 6 million per sample. Total RNA was extracted from PBMCs with Trizol reagent, with at least 5.5 micrograms obtained per sample. For every donor, flow cytometry on a PBMC aliquot measured the percentage of naive CD45RAhigh/CD27high T cells. In regard to this clonotype: Its antigen remains undetermined. It has no much larger one-base neighbor in the sample; base qualities were not kept.

The library was made by 5' RACE. Sequencing was performed on an Illumina HiSeq 2500. The second PCR ran for about 6 to 12 cycles and used a J-beta primer mix along with a sample-barcoded 5' primer. Each TCR beta cDNA molecule received a unique molecular identifier from a template-switch 5' adaptor carrying 12 random nucleotides. Each sample yielded at least 3 million CDR3-containing paired-end reads. All of the RNA was converted into first-strand cDNA using the Mint cDNA synthesis kit, with a TRBC-specific oligonucleotide serving as the primer. All cDNA was treated with uracil-DNA glycosylase and then went through a first 18-cycle PCR with the universal primers M1SS and BC2_uni_R. Processing in the source paper ran as follows. For normalization, 1 million high-quality reads, each with a distinct molecular identifier, were randomly selected from each sample. Instead of being binned into consensus sequences, reads with shared molecular identifiers were discarded. MiTCR, with a Q25 quality threshold and the strictest error-elimination algorithm, was used for CDR3 identification, clonotype clustering and error correction. A nonparametric unseen species model with Euler transformation was used to estimate lower-bound total TCR beta diversity. The public reads were quality trimmed at Q25 with fastp and then assembled into clones with MiXCR by TCRdb, keeping productive beta chains. All rows with the same CDR3 protein become a single entry with the most common DNA and genes. The V and J calls reflect TCRdb's pipeline rather than the authors' work. The sample includes about 1.5 million distinct CDR3 sequences, with roughly 43% observed a single time. Less than 5% of the sample goes to the ten largest clones.

The research as a whole found: Compared with the aged group, the long-lived group had more naive CD4+ T cells, fewer expanded clones and increased TCR diversity, suggesting age selection. As age increased, observed TCR beta diversity per million T cells dropped in a roughly linear way, and a significant reduction was already evident by age around 41. Estimates of total diversity from one million sequenced T cells were regarded as lower bounds and underestimates. A strong correlation was found between observed TCR beta diversity and the percentage of naive T cells measured by flow cytometry. Bulk unsorted PBMC profiling prevented conclusive comparison of naive and antigen-experienced compartments. The CMV infection status of donors was not known, potentially confounding age-related changes in expanded clonotypes.

The sample comprised blood. This chain is built from TRBV15 and TRBJ2-5; the D gene identity is not certain. This TCR derives from a woman in her late teens or twenties in good health. The DNA sequence is given as TGTGCCACCAGCAGAGATCACTGGGAAGAGACCCAGTACTTC. The translation is CATSRDHWEETQYF.